A selection of T cell receptor beta chains follows, all from one sample in a study of cytomegalovirus exposure and HLA in healthy donors. TCRdb's table, derived via immunoSEQ multiplex PCR, lists solely in-frame clones and lacks some. Its table lists more than 95,000 clones. The sequencing input was PBMCs. The receptors stem from a man aged 35-49 years in good health and CMV-seronegative. Each CDR3 is given with its conserved first and last residue. D genes are given only for firm matches.

v_call	d_call	j_call	cdr3_aa	cdr3_nt
TRBV5-1	.	TRBJ2-3	CASSLKPGLIGDTQYF	TGCGCCAGCAGCCTCAAACCGGGGTTGATCGGAGATACGCAGTATTTT
TRBV5-1	TRBD1	TRBJ2-3	CASSTGDRGSTDTQYF	TGCGCCAGCAGCACTGGGGACAGGGGAAGCACAGATACGCAGTATTTT
TRBV4-2	.	TRBJ1-1	CASSQDQKRNTEAFF	TGTGCCAGCAGCCAAGATCAAAAGAGGAACACTGAAGCTTTCTTT
TRBV19	TRBD1	TRBJ1-5	CASSHPTGSGNQPQHF	TGTGCCAGTAGTCATCCGACAGGGTCTGGCAATCAGCCCCAGCATTTT
TRBV10-3	TRBD1	TRBJ2-5	CAISPGTGGAIQETQYF	TGTGCCATCAGTCCCGGGACAGGGGGCGCAATCCAAGAGACCCAGTACTTC
TRBV5-1	TRBD1	TRBJ1-4	CASRPGTGDEKLFF	TGCGCCAGCAGGCCCGGGACAGGGGATGAAAAACTGTTTTTT
TRBV18	TRBD2	TRBJ2-7	CASSAKGGEYEQYF	TGTGCCAGCTCCGCCAAGGGAGGGGAGTACGAGCAGTACTTC
TRBV30	.	TRBJ1-4	CAWSGDVSEKLFF	TGTGCCTGGAGTGGTGATGTGAGTGAAAAACTGTTTTTT
TRBV7-9	.	TRBJ2-3	CASSSIRGRTDTQYF	TGTGCCAGCAGCTCTATCCGGGGGAGGACAGATACGCAGTATTTT
TRBV9	.	TRBJ1-2	CASSVDGRAGYTF	TGTGCCAGCAGCGTAGATGGCAGGGCTGGCTACACCTTC
TRBV5-6	TRBD1	TRBJ1-2	CASSSKQGRGYTF	TGTGCCAGCAGCTCCAAACAGGGGAGGGGCTACACCTTC
TRBV15	TRBD1	TRBJ2-7	CATSRARQGFNEQYF	TGTGCCACCAGCAGAGCCCGACAGGGGTTCAACGAGCAGTACTTC
TRBV28	TRBD1	TRBJ2-5	CASRPQGEIHWETQYF	TGTGCCAGCAGACCCCAGGGGGAGATCCATTGGGAGACCCAGTACTTC
TRBV7-6	TRBD2	TRBJ2-2	CASSLEISGGPGELFF	TGTGCCAGCAGCTTAGAAATTAGCGGGGGACCCGGGGAGCTGTTTTTT
TRBV29-1	TRBD2	TRBJ2-3	CSVQRSGSGTDTQYF	TGCAGCGTCCAACGAAGCGGGAGTGGGACAGATACGCAGTATTTT
TRBV9	TRBD2	TRBJ2-7	CASSERTGGYYEQYF	TGTGCCAGCAGCGAGAGGACGGGGGGATACTACGAGCAGTACTTC
TRBV29-1	TRBD1	TRBJ2-7	CSVEGTGAFAYEQYF	TGCAGCGTCGAAGGGACAGGGGCGTTCGCCTACGAGCAGTACTTC
TRBV28	TRBD1	TRBJ1-5	CASSSIGTASNQPQHF	TGTGCCAGCAGCAGTATAGGGACAGCTAGCAATCAGCCCCAGCATTTT
TRBV27	TRBD2	TRBJ2-3	CASSSPSGGANTDTQYF	TGTGCCAGCAGTTCCCCGAGCGGGGGGGCGAACACAGATACGCAGTATTTT
TRBV4-1	.	TRBJ1-3	CASSQDRGITIYF	TGCGCCAGCAGCCAAGATCGGGGTATCACCATATATTTT
TRBV15	.	TRBJ1-5	CATSRVQVNQPQRF	TGTGCCACCAGCAGAGTACAGGTCAATCAGCCCCAGCGTTTT
TRBV7-9	.	TRBJ2-3	CASSLGAAPEDTQYF	TGTGCCAGCAGCTTAGGGGCAGCTCCTGAGGATACGCAGTATTTT
TRBV5-3	.	TRBJ2-1	CARSLGPKTYNEQFF	TGTGCCAGAAGCTTGGGGCCGAAGACCTACAATGAGCAGTTCTTC
TRBV4-3	TRBD2	TRBJ2-1	CASSQTAGINDNEQFF	TGCGCCAGCAGCCAAACAGCGGGAATAAACGACAATGAGCAGTTCTTC
TRBV2	.	TRBJ1-6	CASIPPTVGSPLHF	TGTGCCAGCATCCCCCCCACGGTCGGTTCACCCCTCCACTTT
TRBV6-5	TRBD1	TRBJ1-1	CASSSPRGQGATEAFF	TGTGCCAGCAGTTCTCCGCGGGGACAGGGGGCGACTGAAGCTTTCTTT
TRBV29-1	.	TRBJ1-2	CSVVTSYGYTF	TGCAGCGTTGTGACAAGCTATGGCTACACCTTC
TRBV2	TRBD2	TRBJ2-2	CASSDGGNGGSGELFF	TGTGCCAGCAGTGACGGGGGGAACGGGGGGTCCGGGGAGCTGTTTTTT
TRBV5-5	.	TRBJ1-3	CASSSSTGSGNTIYF	TGTGCCAGCAGCAGTTCGACAGGATCTGGAAACACCATATATTTT
TRBV30	TRBD1	TRBJ1-2	CAWSDQGARGYTF	TGTGCCTGGAGTGACCAGGGGGCGCGGGGCTACACCTTC
TRBV10-3	.	TRBJ1-1	CATSGGEMNTEAFF	TGTGCCACCTCGGGGGGGGAAATGAACACTGAAGCTTTCTTT
TRBV15	TRBD2	TRBJ2-3	CATSRDPLAQRDTQYF	TGTGCCACCAGCAGAGATCCACTAGCGCAGAGGGATACGCAGTATTTT
TRBV6-5	.	TRBJ1-2	CASRGSGDPQGGYTF	TGTGCCAGCAGAGGGAGCGGGGATCCCCAGGGCGGCTACACCTTC
TRBV11-2	TRBD2	TRBJ2-3	CASSFGLAGPDTQYF	TGTGCCAGCAGCTTCGGACTAGCGGGACCTGATACGCAGTATTTT
TRBV6-1	.	TRBJ2-3	CASSEYGLSTDTQYF	TGTGCCAGCAGTGAATATGGCTTAAGCACAGATACGCAGTATTTT